This T cell receptor beta chain was profiled in a study of T-cell memory formation after mild COVID-19. Study details: Largely, TCR clusters stayed within a single donor.

The study's findings and limits: Nothing showed for sure that second-wave clones peaking on day 37 were SARS-CoV-2 specific.

Trimming took off 2 bases at V and 2 bases at J, with 9 bases between the two ends. This CDR3 is built from 14 residues. From germline, CDR1 is LGHDT and CDR2 YNNKEL (reference sequence). Of note for this clonotype: Antigen unknown.

TCRdb passed the 5' RACE reads through MiXCR, listing each CDR3 protein once. The data show approximately 170,000 distinct CDR3 sequences, with about an eighth seen just once and approximately 3.6% held by the top ten. This TCR was sampled from a man aged 18 to 29 who had mild COVID-19 (a few samples of this study predate the infection). Cell type and time point are not known. The sample taken for sequencing was PBMCs or a T cell subset sorted from them (not recorded which). This rearrangement joins TRBV3-1 to TRBJ2-5; the D gene is possibly TRBD1 (6 bases). This CDR3 reads CASSQRTVQETQYF. DNA for the CDR3: TGTGCCAGCAGCCAAAGGACAGTACAAGAGACCCAGTACTTC.